This TCR beta chain stems from a study of CD8+CD57+ T cells in acquired aplastic anemia. Looking at the study overall: On average, sorted CD4+ and CD8+ cells gave around 3.3 ug of DNA. The study, taken as a whole, reports: Patients and controls had in common approximately 30 CD8+ CDR3 sequences.

A single count supports this clonotype. Its antigen is not known. Genomic DNA was employed as the template in profiling TCR beta VDJ and CDR3. TCRdb recomputed calls from the reads with MiXCR, one row per CDR3 protein. The table has 33,000 or so distinct CDR3 sequences, 75% to 85% seen once. The CDR3 extends over 17 amino acids. Germline V gene lookup returns CDR1 LNHNV and CDR2 YYDKDF (reference sequence). V gave up 0 bases and J gave up 3 bases, with 15 bases separating them. The source is a human donor in good health, serving as a control. Sequenced input: sorted CD4+, CD8+, or CD8+CD57+ T cells (not recorded which) from PBMCs. The V and J genes are TRBV15 and TRBJ2-1, with D possibly being TRBD2 (5 bases). The CDR3 loop reads CATSRESVGNRYNEQFF. For the CDR3, the DNA is TGTGCCACCAGCAGAGAATCGGTCGGGAACCGCTACAATGAGCAGTTCTTC.